The table lists the clone carrying this T cell receptor (beta chain) with a few counts. This sample was included in a study of cytomegalovirus exposure and HLA in healthy donors. CDR3 length: 14 residues. The trim removed 5 bases at V and 5 bases at J, leaving 3 bases unmatched. The germline V gene encodes CDR1 PRHDT and CDR2 FYEKMQ (reference sequence). The table came from immunoSEQ multiplex PCR; TCRdb's copy has only in-frame clones and leaves some out. Of about 330,000 clones listed, about nine tenths are singletons. Sequenced sample: PBMCs. The chain couples TRBV13 to TRBJ2-7; TRBD2 aligns across 13 bases. The receptor comes from a woman aged 25 to 39 in good health and CMV-seropositive. CDR3 nucleotides: TGTGCCAGCAGCCCCGGACTAGCGGGGGACGAGCAGTACTTC. As protein: CASSPGLAGDEQYF. The full variable domain, completed using reference TRBV13 and TRBJ2-7, is AAGVIQSPRHLIKEKRETATLKCYPIPRHDTVYWYQQGPGQDPQFLISFYEKMQSDKGSIPDRFSAQQFSDYHSELNMSSLELGDSALYFCASSPGLAGDEQYFGPGTRLTVT.